The 25 T cell receptor beta chains given below trace back to one sample, sequenced in a study of T-cell memory formation after mild COVID-19. TCRdb reprocessed the 5' RACE reads via MiXCR and lists one record per CDR3 protein. Seen here are 110,000 to 150,000 distinct CDR3 sequences, 11% to 15% observed once, and the top ten hold around 28%. The sequencing sample was made of PBMCs or a T cell subset sorted from them (not recorded which). These receptors originate from an adult woman who had mild COVID-19 (a few samples of this study predate the infection). Cell type and time point are not known.

The genes are TRBV27 and TRBJ2-2, with 10 bases identical to TRBD1. CDR1 MNHEY and CDR2 SMNVEV come from the germline V gene (reference sequence). Trimming cost V 8 bases and J 7 bases; bases outside gene matches: 13. The CDR3 covers 16 residues. CDR3 loop: CASSPPGQGVYGELFF. CDR3 DNA: TGTGCCAGCTCCCCCCCCGGACAGGGGGTCTACGGGGAGCTGTTTTTT.

This clonotype was counted at least ten times. The rearrangement links TRBV29-1 to TRBJ2-3; D call uncertain. V lost 7 bases, J lost 1 base, and 3 bases lay in between. Germline values: CDR1 SQVTM, CDR2 ANQGSEA. The CDR3 has 10 residues. The CDR3 nucleotides are TGCAGCGGGGGCACAGATACGCAGTATTTT. It codes for CSGGTDTQYF.

V gene TRBV15 combines with J gene TRBJ2-1, with D hard to call. V was shortened by 1 base and J by 10 bases, with 5 bases between the two germline ends. The CDR3 loop spans 11 amino acids. Germline CDR1 LNHNV, CDR2 YYDKDF (reference sequence). Here the CDR3 DNA reads TGTGCCACCAGCAGAGCTCGGGAGCAGTTCTTC. Protein product: CATSRAREQFF.

The chain has TRBV20-1 and TRBJ2-5, with 9 nucleotides matching TRBD1. The CDR3 totals 15 residues. J lost 3 bases, V lost 3 bases, and 8 bases had no gene match. CDR1 DFQATT and CDR2 SNEGSKA come from the germline V gene (reference sequence). CDR3: CSARGQGRPEETQYF. In DNA, the CDR3 is TGCAGTGCTAGGGGACAGGGTAGACCAGAAGAGACCCAGTACTTC.

The V and J genes are TRBV29-1 and TRBJ1-1; no definite D call. The germline CDR1 and CDR2 sequences are SQVTM and ANQGSEA. This CDR3 comprises 10 residues. The V gene lost 5 bases and the J gene lost 6 bases, with 7 bases spanning the gap. The CDR3 region has the DNA TGCAGCGTTTTTTCAGCTGAAGCTTTCTTT. Translating it yields CSVFSAEAFF.

This clonotype was detected a few times. The chain combines TRBV3-1 with TRBJ2-7; maybe TRBD1 (6 bases). In germline, CDR1 is LGHDT, CDR2 YNNKEL (reference sequence). Trimming left V 0 bases short and J 7 bases short, with 16 bases between. The CDR3 totals 15 residues. CDR3 nucleotide sequence: TGTGCCAGCAGCCAAGATGCAGGGGCCCTGTGGGAGCAGTACTTC. Protein product: CASSQDAGALWEQYF.

This clonotype was recorded once. V gene TRBV14 combines with J gene TRBJ2-3; no clear D. Per the germline V gene, CDR1 is SGHDN and CDR2 is FVKESK. The CDR3 has 15 residues. The germline V and J ends were trimmed by 3 bases and 6 bases, with 16 bases remaining between them. In nucleotides, the CDR3 is TGTGCCAGCAGCCAGATCTCCGGATCGATTGATACGCAGTATTTT. Translating gives CASSQISGSIDTQYF.

The count of this clonotype is one. The rearrangement uses TRBV4-3 and TRBJ1-2; D is possibly TRBD1 (5 bases). The CDR3 runs to 14 residues. Trimming pared 3 bases from V and 2 bases from J, leaving 10 bases between. The germline V gene encodes CDR1 LGHNA and CDR2 YSLEER. In DNA, the CDR3 is TGCGCCAGCAGCCATGCAGGGTCCAACTATGGCTACACCTTC. Protein: CASSHAGSNYGYTF.

This clonotype was seen a handful of times. The chain is built from TRBV18 and TRBJ2-1, with D perhaps matching TRBD1 or TRBD2 (5 bases each). Germline V lookup: CDR1 KGHSH, CDR2 LQKENI. Trimming pared 1 base from V and 8 bases from J, leaving 12 bases between. There are 14 residues in the CDR3. CDR3 sequence (DNA): TGTGCCAGCTCACCACTCATACGAGGGGATGAGCAGTTCTTC. Protein sequence: CASSPLIRGDEQFF. Full variable domain (missing parts from reference TRBV18 and TRBJ2-1): NAGVMQNPRHLVRRRGQEARLRCSPMKGHSHVYWYRQLPEEGLKFMVYLQKENIIDESGMPKERFSAEFPKEGPSILRIQQVVRGDSAAYFCASSPLIRGDEQFFGPGTRLTVL.

The genes are TRBV3-1 and TRBJ1-1; D remains ambiguous. With 4 bases removed from V and 6 bases from J, the gap between germline ends came to 12 bases. Germline CDR1 reads LGHDT; CDR2 reads YNNKEL (reference sequence). CDR3 length: 13 residues. The CDR3 loop is CASSRGPGAEAFF. CDR3 bases: TGTGCCAGCAGCCGCGGACCCGGCGCTGAAGCTTTCTTT.

This clonotype showed up just a few times. J is TRBJ2-2 and V is TRBV13, with TRBD1 identical over 10 bases. CDR3 length equals 16 residues. The germline gives CDR1 PRHDT, CDR2 FYEKMQ (reference sequence). Losses at the gene ends were 5 bases for V and 2 bases for J; bases not matched to a gene: 5. The CDR3 nucleotides are TGTGCCAGCAGCCCCCGGGACAGGGGTAACACCGGGGAGCTGTTTTTT. It specifies CASSPRDRGNTGELFF.

This clonotype was seen a handful of times. The genes are TRBV5-1 and TRBJ1-2; 10 positions agree with TRBD1. The CDR3 consists of 16 residues. V trimming: 5 bases; J trimming: 0 bases; junction bases outside the gene matches: 7. Germline V gene data show CDR1 as SGHRS and CDR2 as YFSETQ. The DNA of the CDR3 is TGCGCCAGCAGTTCGACAGGGGGCGGCTCTAACTATGGCTACACCTTC. Translated: CASSSTGGGSNYGYTF. The whole variable domain, filled in from reference TRBV5-1 and TRBJ1-2, reads KAGVTQTPRYLIKTRGQQVTLSCSPISGHRSVSWYQQTPGQGLQFLFEYFSETQRNKGNFPGRFSGRQFSNSRSEMNVSTLELGDSALYLCASSSTGGGSNYGYTFGSGTRLTVV.

This clonotype was counted between two and nine times. This chain connects TRBV2 to TRBJ2-1, with TRBD2 matching over 9 bases. The CDR3 consists of 15 residues. V gave up 4 bases and J gave up 4 bases; unmatched junction bases: 5. From germline, CDR1 is SNHLY and CDR2 FYNNEI. In nucleotides, the CDR3 is TGTGCCAGCAGTGCAAGCGGGGGGTCTTACAATGAGCAGTTCTTC. It is translated as CASSASGGSYNEQFF.

The chain joins TRBV7-8 to TRBJ2-7; tentative D call: TRBD1 (5 bases). CDR1 is SGHVS and CDR2 is FQNEAQ in the germline V gene. The V end lost 6 bases, the J end lost 3 bases, and 18 bases lay between the germline ends. This CDR3 contains 15 residues. The DNA of the CDR3 is TGTGCCAGCAGTCTCTCTAGGGGCGAAGGCTACGAGCAGTACTTC. Its protein product is CASSLSRGEGYEQYF.

The V call is TRBV5-6, the J call TRBJ2-2; weak D call: TRBD1 (6 bases). Germline V gene data show CDR1 as SGHDT and CDR2 as YYEEEE. Trimming stripped 0 bases from V and 2 bases from J, with 8 bases between. CDR3 length: 15 amino acids. CDR3 sequence reads: CASSLGTVNTGELFF. In nucleotides, the CDR3 is TGTGCCAGCAGCTTGGGGACAGTAAACACCGGGGAGCTGTTTTTT.

The V gene is TRBV5-1, the J gene TRBJ1-1, with D perhaps matching TRBD1 (6 bases). The CDR3 is 14 amino acids. V was pared by 5 bases and J by 0 bases, with 11 bases between. Germline-derived CDR1 and CDR2 are SGHRS and YFSETQ. The CDR3 bases are TGCGCCAGCAGTGGGGGGCAGATGAACACTGAAGCTTTCTTT. Protein: CASSGGQMNTEAFF.

This clonotype came up a few times. The CDR3 is CASSLRERGYEQYF. CDR3 bases: TGCGCCAGCAGCTTGAGGGAACGGGGGTACGAGCAGTACTTC. J is TRBJ2-7 and V is TRBV5-1; perhaps TRBD2 as D (6 bases). V lost 1 base and J 4 bases, leaving 12 bases between the germline ends. Germline V lookup: CDR1 SGHRS, CDR2 YFSETQ. The length of the CDR3 is 14 residues.

This clonotype was seen repeatedly, ten times or more. This chain uses TRBV2 with TRBJ2-1, with 8 bases lining up with TRBD2. Unmatched junction bases numbered 9, after V lost 6 bases and J lost 8 bases. The CDR3 is 14 residues long. CDR1 and CDR2 (germline): SNHLY, FYNNEI. CDR3 residues: CASSSREGLDEQFF. As DNA, the CDR3 is TGTGCCAGCAGCTCCCGGGAGGGCCTGGATGAGCAGTTCTTC.

The rearrangement links TRBV20-1 to TRBJ1-5; 9 bases are shared with TRBD1. J was trimmed by 5 bases and V by 0 bases; bases with no gene match: 8. CDR3 length: 16 amino acids. Looked up from germline, CDR1 is DFQATT and CDR2 is SNEGSKA (reference sequence). CDR3 region: CSARESGTGHYQPQHF. CDR3 DNA: TGCAGTGCTAGAGAGTCCGGGACAGGGCATTATCAGCCCCAGCATTTT.

With respect to this clonotype: The junction departs from germline at one end; a sequencing error may be responsible. The CDR3 loop is CASSFGAHNERFF. In nucleotides, the CDR3 is TGTGCCAGCAGCTTTGGGGCCCACAATGAGCGGTTCTTC. V gene TRBV7-9 combines with J gene TRBJ2-1; D perhaps matches TRBD1 (5 bases). The CDR3 totals 13 residues. Per germline, CDR1 SEHNR and CDR2 FQNEAQ (reference sequence).

The chain joins TRBV30 to TRBJ1-2; 7 bases align to TRBD1. The CDR3 length is 11 residues. CDR1 GTSNPN and CDR2 SVGIG come from the germline V gene (reference sequence). The V and J ends lost 5 bases and 6 bases, in that order; junction bases with no gene match: 3. CDR3 loop: CAWETGNGYTF. CDR3 nucleotide sequence: TGTGCCTGGGAGACAGGGAATGGCTACACCTTC.

This clonotype came up a few times. This chain links TRBV20-1 with TRBJ2-7; possible D gene TRBD2, 5 bases. The CDR3 length is 15 residues. Trimming stripped 6 bases from V and 2 bases from J, with 20 bases between. Germline V gene data show CDR1 as DFQATT and CDR2 as SNEGSKA (reference sequence). CDR3 in amino acids: CSADFSGLGTYEQYF. CDR3 nucleotide sequence: TGCAGTGCCGATTTCTCCGGACTCGGCACCTACGAGCAGTACTTC.

This clonotype was seen a handful of times. The J gene is TRBJ2-1, the V gene TRBV4-3, with 10 bases aligning to TRBD2. The J segment lost 6 bases and the V segment lost 0 bases, leaving 8 bases of the junction unmatched. Germline V gene data show CDR1 as LGHNA and CDR2 as YSLEER. This CDR3 is built from 17 residues. The CDR3 nucleotides read TGCGCCAGCAGCCAAGATGCACTACCTAGCGGGAGCAATGAGCAGTTCTTC. This encodes CASSQDALPSGSNEQFF.

This chain links TRBV9 with TRBJ2-2, with TRBD2 identical over 13 bases. J lost 5 bases, V lost 2 bases, and 3 bases had no gene match. CDR3 size: 16 residues. Germline CDR1 SGDLS, CDR2 YYNGEE. The CDR3 protein is CASSVGLAGVTGELFF. CDR3 coding DNA: TGTGCCAGCAGCGTTGGACTAGCGGGAGTAACCGGGGAGCTGTTTTTT.

This clonotype showed up just a few times. This sequence joins TRBV25-1 and TRBJ1-1; D gene uncertain. The germline CDR1 and CDR2 sequences are MGHDK and SYGVNS. V was cut by 5 bases and J by 4 bases, with 11 bases left in between. CDR3 length: 13 amino acids. CDR3 loop: CASSTGYGTEAFF. The CDR3, as DNA: TGTGCCAGCAGTACGGGGTATGGCACTGAAGCTTTCTTT.